One sample yielded the 22 T cell receptor beta chains listed below, sequenced in a study of blood T cell repertoires in COVID-19. Clones were sequenced by immunoSEQ multiplex PCR, and TCRdb holds only the in-frame ones, with some missing. Of over 130,000 clones in the sample, roughly 90% were seen once. The sequenced sample was peripheral blood. These receptor sequences come from a woman aged 55-70 years with active or convalescent COVID-19.

The chain has TRBV9 and TRBJ1-6; no firm D call. V was cut by 0 bases and J by 8 bases, with 9 bases left in between. Germline-derived CDR1 and CDR2 are SGDLS and YYNGEE. The CDR3 length is 14 residues. The chain's CDR3 is CASSVGASDSPLHF. In DNA form, the CDR3 reads TGTGCCAGCAGCGTAGGGGCTAGCGATTCACCCCTCCACTTT.

The rearrangement joins TRBV5-4 to TRBJ2-3, with 7 bases lining up with TRBD2. This CDR3 is built from 15 residues. Germline CDR1 and CDR2: SGHNT and YYREEE (reference sequence). The ends lost 2 bases at V and 3 bases at J; junction bases unmatched: 6. The CDR3 region is CASSFSGTMTDTQYF. The DNA for the CDR3 is TGTGCCAGCAGCTTCTCCGGGACTATGACAGATACGCAGTATTTT.

The rearrangement joins TRBV29-1 to TRBJ2-1; D is uncertain. With 5 bases removed from V and 6 bases from J, the gap between germline ends came to 11 bases. Per the germline V gene, CDR1 is SQVTM and CDR2 is ANQGSEA. The CDR3 spans 12 residues. The CDR3 here is CSVKTVGNEQFF. The CDR3 nucleotides read TGCAGCGTTAAAACAGTGGGCAATGAGCAGTTCTTC.

V gene TRBV5-4 combines with J gene TRBJ1-4; TRBD1 matches at 10 bases. Germline V gene sequence: CDR1 SGHNT, CDR2 YYREEE (reference sequence). With 3 bases clipped from V and 6 bases from J, the junction kept 8 bases outside the gene matches. The CDR3 consists of 16 residues. CDR3: CASSSGQGGDYEKLFF. The CDR3 DNA sequence: TGTGCCAGCAGCTCCGGACAGGGGGGGGATTATGAAAAACTGTTTTTT.

The chain is built from TRBV3-1 (or the pseudogene TRBV3-2) and TRBJ1-4, with D possibly matching TRBD1 (5 bases). Trimming cost V 4 bases and J 1 base, with 19 bases left between them. The length of the CDR3 is 18 residues. Germline values: CDR1 LGHDT, CDR2 YNNKEL (reference sequence). CDR3 coding DNA: TGTGCCAGCAGCCGGAACCTACCCGTAGGGGTAACTAATGAAAAACTGTTTTTT. Amino acid sequence: CASSRNLPVGVTNEKLFF.

The chain uses TRBV6-2 or TRBV6-3 and TRBJ2-1; maybe TRBD2 (7 bases). The CDR3 has 16 residues. Trimming stripped 2 bases from V and 7 bases from J, with 18 bases between. CDR1 is MNHEY and CDR2 is SVGEGT in the germline V gene. The CDR3 is CASSYRKGGAMNEQFF. The CDR3 region has the DNA TGTGCCAGCAGTTACAGGAAGGGGGGGGCTATGAATGAGCAGTTCTTC.

The CDR3 DNA reads as TGTGCCAGTAGTCGGGACAGGGACACTGAAGCTTTCTTT. This gives the protein CASSRDRDTEAFF. The V call is TRBV19, the J call TRBJ1-1; 9 bases fit TRBD1. Germline V gives CDR1 LNHDA, CDR2 SQIVND (reference sequence). The CDR3 has 13 residues. V lost 5 bases to trimming and J lost 3 bases; unmatched junction nucleotides: 1.

The gene calls are TRBV30 and TRBJ2-2; 9 bases match TRBD2. The CDR3 totals 15 residues. V shed 2 bases and J 8 bases; nucleotides not matched to a gene: 9. The germline V gene has CDR1 GTSNPN and CDR2 SVGIG (reference sequence). The DNA of the CDR3 is TGTGCCTGGAGTCCCTATAGCGGGGGTGGAGGGGAGCTGTTTTTT. Protein sequence: CAWSPYSGGGGELFF. Full variable domain (remainder filled in from reference TRBV30 and TRBJ2-2): SQTIHQWPATLVQPVGSPLSLECTVEGTSNPNLYWYRQAAGRGLQLLFYSVGIGQISSEVPQNLSASRPQDRQFILSSKKLLLSDSGFYLCAWSPYSGGGGELFFGEGSRLTVL.

This clone was detected only once. The chain recombines TRBV7-2 with TRBJ1-1; D gene ambiguous. The CDR3 length is 15 residues. Germline CDR1 SGHTA, CDR2 FQGNSA. The V and J ends lost 1 base and 1 base respectively, with 10 bases between them. The CDR3 region is CASSLVGHPNTEAFF. For the CDR3, the DNA is TGTGCCAGCAGCTTAGTGGGCCACCCGAACACTGAAGCTTTCTTT. Filled out from reference TRBV7-2 and TRBJ1-1, the complete variable domain reads GAGVSQSPSNKVTEKGKDVELRCDPISGHTALYWYRQSLGQGLEFLIYFQGNSAPDKSGLPSDRFSAERTGGSVSTLTIQRTQQEDSAVYLCASSLVGHPNTEAFFGQGTRLTVV.

The chain has TRBV4-3 and TRBJ2-3, with 10 bases fitting TRBD2. Germline trimming cut 2 bases from V and 7 bases from J; bases unmatched to any gene: 12. The CDR3 is 17 residues long. Per germline, CDR1 LGHNA and CDR2 YSLEER. In nucleotides, the CDR3 is TGCGCCAGCAGCCAAACAAGGACTAGCGGAAGTTTACATACGCAGTATTTT. Translating gives CASSQTRTSGSLHTQYF.

This clone was found once. The chain has TRBV3-1 (or the pseudogene TRBV3-2) and TRBJ1-1; D is perhaps TRBD1 (6 bases). This CDR3 is 15 amino acids long. The germline V gene has CDR1 LGHDT and CDR2 YNNKEL (reference sequence). The V and J ends lost 0 bases and 3 bases respectively, with 11 bases between them. In DNA form, the CDR3 reads TGTGCCAGCAGCCAAGATTACCAGGGGCACACTGAAGCTTTCTTT. Translation gives CASSQDYQGHTEAFF.

The V gene is TRBV7-9, the J gene TRBJ1-2; D is ambiguous. The V gene lost 2 bases and the J gene lost 6 bases, with 10 bases spanning the gap. The germline V gene encodes CDR1 SEHNR and CDR2 FQNEAQ (reference sequence). This CDR3 spans 13 amino acids. DNA for the CDR3: TGTGCCAGCAGCTTAAACGGGGTAGATGGCTACACCTTC. Its protein is CASSLNGVDGYTF.

This chain links TRBV2 with TRBJ1-2; maybe TRBD1 (5 bases). With 0 bases removed from V and 8 bases from J, the gap between germline ends came to 13 bases. CDR3 size: 14 residues. Germline assignment: CDR1 SNHLY and CDR2 FYNNEI. The CDR3 loop is CASSEAGRGRGYTF. DNA of the CDR3: TGTGCCAGCAGTGAAGCAGGGAGGGGAAGAGGCTACACCTTC.

This clone was picked up one time. The J gene is TRBJ2-7, the V gene TRBV4-3; possible D gene TRBD2, 7 bases. The CDR3 is made up of 17 amino acids. From germline, CDR1 is LGHNA and CDR2 YSLEER. V shed 0 bases and J shed 0 bases, with 15 bases lying between them. The DNA for the CDR3 is TGCGCCAGCAGCCAAGATCCGAGCGGGGACAACTCCTACGAGCAGTACTTC. This gives the protein CASSQDPSGDNSYEQYF.

The chain combines TRBV4-3 with TRBJ2-5, with D tentatively TRBD1 (5 bases). With 1 base removed from V and 3 bases from J, the gap between germline ends came to 15 bases. The CDR3 length is 16 residues. Germline V CDR1 and CDR2: LGHNA, YSLEER. CDR3 protein: CASSQVYRIEEETQYF. The CDR3 DNA reads TGCGCCAGCAGCCAAGTTTACAGGATAGAAGAAGAGACCCAGTACTTC.

In this sample, this clone turned up once. The chain links TRBV18 to TRBJ2-7; 10 positions match TRBD1. CDR3 size: 16 residues. The V and J ends lost 4 bases and 1 base, in that order; junction bases with no gene match: 7. CDR1 is KGHSH and CDR2 is LQKENI in the germline V gene. CDR3 sequence (DNA): TGTGCCAGCTCACGCTCTAGGACAGGGGGTTCCTACGAGCAGTACTTC. This encodes CASSRSRTGGSYEQYF.

A few counts support this clone. The V gene is TRBV18, the J gene TRBJ1-2, with TRBD1 matching 7 bases. Germline loops: CDR1 KGHSH, CDR2 LQKENI. Unmatched junction bases numbered 13, after V lost 3 bases and J lost 3 bases. This CDR3 region has 17 residues. CDR3 region: CASSPFNRGILHYGYTF. Here the CDR3 DNA reads TGTGCCAGCTCACCTTTTAACAGGGGAATCTTGCACTATGGCTACACCTTC.

V gene TRBV6-6 combines with J gene TRBJ2-2; possibly TRBD2 for D (5 bases). The length of the CDR3 is 15 residues. With 6 bases removed from V and 3 bases from J, the gap between germline ends came to 14 bases. CDR1 and CDR2 (germline): MNHNY, SVGAGI (reference sequence). CDR3 sequence (DNA): TGTGCCAGCAGCCGCTGGACTGGCGACACCGGGGAGCTGTTTTTT. Protein: CASSRWTGDTGELFF.

This chain links TRBV29-1 with TRBJ1-1, with a tentative D call TRBD1 (5 bases). Trimming pared 6 bases from V and 1 base from J, leaving 12 bases between. This CDR3 has 13 amino acids. Germline V gene lookup returns CDR1 SQVTM and CDR2 ANQGSEA. The CDR3 sequence is CSVQTVRNTEAFF. Here the CDR3 DNA reads TGCAGCGTCCAGACAGTAAGGAACACTGAAGCTTTCTTT. The complete variable domain, with remaining parts taken from reference TRBV29-1 and TRBJ1-1, reads SAVISQKPSRDICQRGTSLTIQCQVDSQVTMMFWYRQQPGQSLTLIATANQGSEATYESGFVIDKFPISRPNLTFSTLTVSNMSPEDSSIYLCSVQTVRNTEAFFGQGTRLTVV.

The chain uses TRBV19 and TRBJ1-3, with TRBD1 matching 8 bases. Trimming took 5 bases from V and 3 from J; bases not matched to a gene: 3. Germline lookup yields CDR1 LNHDA and CDR2 SQIVND (reference sequence). This CDR3 region has 14 residues. CDR3 region: CASSPDRGGNTIYF. CDR3 sequence (DNA): TGTGCCAGTAGTCCTGACAGGGGTGGAAACACCATATATTTT.

V usage is TRBV3-1 (or the pseudogene TRBV3-2) and J usage is TRBJ1-1; D call uncertain. Trimming cost V 1 base and J 2 bases, with 8 bases left between them. Germline V lookup: CDR1 LGHDT, CDR2 YNNKEL (reference sequence). This CDR3 comprises 14 residues. The CDR3 DNA follows: TGTGCCAGCAGCCAAGTGCAGGCCAACACTGAAGCTTTCTTT. Its protein is CASSQVQANTEAFF.

This clone has only one observation. The chain employs TRBV10-2 and TRBJ2-1; possibly TRBD1 for D (7 bases). Trimming left V 2 bases short and J 11 bases short, with 19 bases between. CDR1 and CDR2 (germline): WSHSY, SAAADI. The CDR3 contains 15 residues. In DNA, the CDR3 is TGCGCCAGCAGTGAGGACAGGGAGGCTTTTTCGAAGCAGTTCTTC. This translates into CASSEDREAFSKQFF.